The following is a T cell receptor (beta chain) sequence with its context. This sample includes further DNA sequences coding for the same CDR3. In the study's own analysis: Amplifying reference gene primers gave estimates of nucleated cell counts. The repertoire was sequenced with immunoSEQ multiplex PCR; TCRdb's copy has only in-frame clones and lacks some. The V and J calls and clone size come from that table; D and trimming were worked out from the DNA. This table has 200,000 to 250,000 clones, less than 90% appearing once. This CDR3 comprises 13 residues. V was pared by 0 bases and J by 3 bases, with 5 bases between. Germline assignment: CDR1 SGHRS and CDR2 YFSETQ. The sample comes from a study of blood T cell repertoires in COVID-19. Study information: COVID-19 samples, acute and convalescent, were from the United States, Italy and Spain. PBMCs, B-cell-depleted T cells, or T cells were the source of the cDNA or gDNA that made up the material.

This chain joins TRBV5-1 and TRBJ2-3; D unresolved. The TCR sequence derives from a young man with active or convalescent COVID-19. The specimen was peripheral blood. The CDR3 DNA follows: TGCGCCAGCAGCTTGGCCGGGACAGATACGCAGTATTTT. Amino acids: CASSLAGTDTQYF. The whole variable domain, remainder taken from reference TRBV5-1 and TRBJ2-3, is KAGVTQTPRYLIKTRGQQVTLSCSPISGHRSVSWYQQTPGQGLQFLFEYFSETQRNKGNFPGRFSGRQFSNSRSEMNVSTLELGDSALYLCASSLAGTDTQYFGPGTRLTVL.